One and the same sample provided the 26 T cell receptor beta chains below, sequenced in a study of OX40 agonist ivuxolimab in advanced cancers. Profiled with immunoSEQ multiplex PCR; TCRdb holds only in-frame clones, not every one. Here the sample spans 53,000 or so clones, around 85% being singletons. The material sequenced was CD4+ or CD8+ T cells sorted from blood, taken in a trial of the OX40 agonist ivuxolimab. All receptors derive from an adult with an advanced solid tumor such as melanoma, head and neck, liver or kidney cancer.

The rearrangement links TRBV30 to TRBJ2-1, with 10 bases aligning to TRBD2. Unmatched junction bases numbered 2, after V lost 1 base and J lost 5 bases. This CDR3 contains 14 residues. The V gene's germline CDR1 is GTSNPN and CDR2 SVGIG (reference sequence). CDR3 residues: CAWSEREGNNEQFF. CDR3 nucleotides: TGTGCCTGGAGTGAGCGGGAGGGAAACAATGAGCAGTTCTTC.

The rearrangement links TRBV19 to TRBJ2-5; the match to TRBD1 covers 8 bases. The CDR3 length is 15 residues. J was trimmed by 2 bases and V by 4 bases; bases with no gene match: 6. Germline lookup yields CDR1 LNHDA and CDR2 SQIVND (reference sequence). CDR3 coding DNA: TGTGCCAGTAGTAGCCCGACAGGGGCGCAAGAGACCCAGTACTTC. Translated: CASSSPTGAQETQYF.

The chain combines TRBV10-1 with TRBJ1-1; D not certain. Germline values: CDR1 WNHNN, CDR2 SYGVQD (reference sequence). The CDR3 totals 13 residues. V was pared by 4 bases and J by 2 bases, with 8 bases between. The CDR3 loop reads CASSVGSNTEAFF. DNA for the CDR3: TGCGCCAGCAGTGTCGGGAGTAACACTGAAGCTTTCTTT.

This rearrangement joins TRBV2 to TRBJ2-5; TRBD2 aligns across 7 bases. Germline trimming cut 6 bases from V and 4 bases from J; bases unmatched to any gene: 2. CDR1 is SNHLY, CDR2 FYNNEI, per germline. The CDR3 is 12 amino acids. The CDR3 DNA follows: TGTGCCAGCAGACCGGGGGGAGAGACCCAGTACTTC. Residues: CASRPGGETQYF.

The chain couples TRBV30 to TRBJ1-2; D not resolved. The germline V and J ends were trimmed by 2 bases and 4 bases, with 14 bases remaining between them. Germline V gene data show CDR1 as GTSNPN and CDR2 as SVGIG (reference sequence). There are 14 residues in the CDR3. CDR3 sequence reads: CAWSRRDSLYGYTF. The CDR3 DNA reads TGTGCCTGGAGTCGCAGAGATTCCCTCTATGGCTACACCTTC.

Written as DNA, the CDR3 is TGCAGCGTTGGCCCCCGGTTTAGTGCGGGCTACACCTTC. It translates to CSVGPRFSAGYTF. The V and J genes are TRBV29-1 and TRBJ1-2; D not certain. Germline V gene sequence: CDR1 SQVTM, CDR2 ANQGSEA. V was pared by 4 bases and J by 8 bases, with 17 bases between. The length of the CDR3 is 13 residues.

The rearrangement uses TRBV19 and TRBJ2-3; TRBD2 agrees at 14 bases. Per germline, CDR1 LNHDA and CDR2 SQIVND (reference sequence). The junction had 2 bases not matched to a gene; V was cut back by 5 bases and J by 4 bases. There are 15 residues in the CDR3. DNA for the CDR3: TGTGCCAGTAGTCCGGGACTAGCGGGGGCAGATACGCAGTATTTT. Amino acid sequence: CASSPGLAGADTQYF.

CDR3 amino acids: CASSYSIPGASYEQYF. CDR3 DNA sequence: TGTGCCAGCAGTTACTCGATTCCGGGGGCTTCCTACGAGCAGTACTTC. The chain combines TRBV6-5 with TRBJ2-7; either TRBD1 or TRBD2 may fit D (6 bases each). Germline values: CDR1 MNHEY, CDR2 SVGAGI. The CDR3 totals 16 residues. Trimming shortened V by 0 bases and J by 1 base, and 13 bases separated the two germline ends.

The sample holds a few counts of this clone. V gene TRBV19 combines with J gene TRBJ1-5; 10 nucleotides align to TRBD1. The V segment lost 7 bases and the J segment 4 bases; nucleotides outside the gene matches: 10. The CDR3 spans 16 residues. The germline CDR1 and CDR2 sequences are LNHDA and SQIVND (reference sequence). For the CDR3, the DNA is TGTGCCAGTACCGGAGGGACAGGGGTCTGGAATCAGCCCCAGCATTTT. Its translation: CASTGGTGVWNQPQHF.

The rearrangement links TRBV6-1 to TRBJ2-3; no firm D call. This CDR3 region has 16 residues. With 2 bases removed from V and 0 bases from J, the gap between germline ends came to 12 bases. Germline CDR1 and CDR2: MNHNS and SASEGT. The CDR3 DNA reads TGTGCCAGCAGTGAAATGTGGGGATTAAGCACAGATACGCAGTATTTT. Protein: CASSEMWGLSTDTQYF.

This chain joins TRBV6-1 and TRBJ2-5, with D uncertain. This CDR3 comprises 15 residues. Germline-derived CDR1 and CDR2 are MNHNS and SASEGT. V was shortened by 2 bases and J by 5 bases, with 15 bases between the two germline ends. DNA of the CDR3: TGTGCCAGCAGTGAAATAATGTTAGGCCGGGAGACCCAGTACTTC. Its translation is CASSEIMLGRETQYF.

The V call is TRBV28, the J call TRBJ2-7; D gene uncertain. In germline, CDR1 is MDHEN, CDR2 SYDVKM. CDR3 length: 14 residues. V was clipped by 2 bases and J by 2 bases, with 10 bases between them. As DNA, the CDR3 is TGTGCCAGCAGTTTAACGGGTGGGACCTACGAGCAGTACTTC. Translation gives CASSLTGGTYEQYF.

This clone was seen a handful of times. This chain uses TRBV7-3 with TRBJ2-1; unclear D gene. Germline V gives CDR1 SGHTA, CDR2 FQGTGA. V lost 2 bases to trimming and J lost 7 bases, with 6 bases between them. There are 12 residues in the CDR3. This CDR3 is CASSLQGNEQFF. CDR3 coding DNA: TGTGCCAGCAGCTTACAAGGGAATGAGCAGTTCTTC.

V is TRBV19 and J is TRBJ2-7, with D possibly TRBD2 on 6 matching bases. V gave up 3 bases and J gave up 0 bases, with 15 bases separating them. Germline V gene sequence: CDR1 LNHDA, CDR2 SQIVND (reference sequence). The CDR3 has 16 residues. The chain's CDR3 is CASSIRTGRSSYEQYF. The CDR3 bases are TGTGCCAGTAGTATCAGGACGGGGAGGAGCTCCTACGAGCAGTACTTC.

The rearrangement joins TRBV11-2 to TRBJ2-3; D gene unclear. Germline CDR1 SGHAT, CDR2 FQNNGV. The V and J ends lost 6 bases and 2 bases respectively, with 3 bases between them. This CDR3 spans 11 amino acids. The CDR3 reads CASRLTDTQYF. The CDR3 nucleotides read TGTGCCAGCAGACTCACAGATACGCAGTATTTT.

The V gene is TRBV11-3, the J gene TRBJ2-1; D is uncertain. Looked up from germline, CDR1 is SGHNT and CDR2 is YENEEA. V lost 2 bases and J lost 10, with 9 bases in between. The CDR3 has 12 amino acids. The CDR3 bases are TGTGCCAGCAGCTTAAGAGGTCGGGAGCAGTTCTTC. Translating gives CASSLRGREQFF.

The chain combines TRBV19 with TRBJ1-3; D not certain. The length of the CDR3 is 16 residues. Per the germline V gene, CDR1 is LNHDA and CDR2 is SQIVND (reference sequence). Trimming took 1 base from V and 0 from J, leaving 10 bases between them. In DNA form, the CDR3 reads TGTGCCAGTAGTATAGGGGAAGAGAGCTCTGGAAACACCATATATTTT. Amino acid sequence: CASSIGEESSGNTIYF. Using reference TRBV19 and TRBJ1-3 for the parts outside the CDR3, the full variable domain is DGGITQSPKYLFRKEGQNVTLSCEQNLNHDAMYWYRQDPGQGLRLIYYSQIVNDFQKGDIAEGYSVSREKKESFPLTVTSAQKNPTAFYLCASSIGEESSGNTIYFGEGSWLTVV.

This clone has just one count. The rearrangement uses TRBV11-2 and TRBJ1-5; 7 nucleotides match TRBD1. The CDR3 contains 15 residues. The germline CDR1 and CDR2 sequences are SGHAT and FQNNGV. The ends lost 1 base at V and 5 bases at J; junction bases unmatched: 5. CDR3 amino acids: CASSLVGGGDQPQHF. The CDR3 coding sequence is TGTGCCAGCAGCTTAGTGGGAGGGGGCGATCAGCCCCAGCATTTT. The entire variable domain, with the rest obtained from reference TRBV11-2 and TRBJ1-5, is as follows: EAGVAQSPRYKIIEKRQSVAFWCNPISGHATLYWYQQILGQGPKLLIQFQNNGVVDDSQLPKDRFSAERLKGVDSTLKIQPAKLEDSAVYLCASSLVGGGDQPQHFGDGTRLSIL.

Concerning this clone itself: The identical CDR3 is also encoded by other nucleotide sequences in the sample. The V gene is TRBV5-6, the J gene TRBJ1-1, with TRBD1 matching over 9 bases. Germline V lookup: CDR1 SGHDT, CDR2 YYEEEE. This CDR3 has 16 residues. V shed 4 bases and J 6 bases; nucleotides not matched to a gene: 13. In nucleotides, the CDR3 is TGTGCCAGCAGCCAGATGGGACAGGGCTTATTCGCTGAAGCTTTCTTT. It yields the protein CASSQMGQGLFAEAFF.

For this clone: A read error may account for a junction end that differs from germline. This chain joins TRBV27 and TRBJ2-7; 7 nucleotides align to TRBD1. The CDR3 extends over 14 amino acids. Germline loops: CDR1 MNHEY, CDR2 SMNVEV (reference sequence). The CDR3 DNA sequence: TGTGCCAGCAGTTTAAGGACAGGCCCCTACGGGCAGTACTTC. This translates into CASSLRTGPYGQYF.

This chain uses TRBV5-1 with TRBJ1-4; 8 bases agree with TRBD1. V lost 2 bases and J lost 8; bases outside the gene matches: 5. There are 14 residues in the CDR3. Germline CDR1 reads SGHRS; CDR2 reads YFSETQ. CDR3 DNA: TGCGCCAGCAGCTTCAGGGGGCGCGGGGAAAAACTGTTTTTT. Its protein product is CASSFRGRGEKLFF.

The chain couples TRBV7-2 to TRBJ1-3; D not resolved. This CDR3 has 12 amino acids. V shed 0 bases and J shed 3 bases, with 0 bases lying between them. CDR1 is SGHTA and CDR2 is FQGNSA in the germline V gene. The CDR3 reads CASSLAGNTIYF. CDR3 nucleotide sequence: TGTGCCAGCAGCTTAGCTGGAAACACCATATATTTT.

Here the CDR3 DNA reads TGCGCCAGCAGTGAGTCCGGCGGGAGGGCCTTCGGATACGAGCAGTACTTC. The encoded protein is CASSESGGRAFGYEQYF. The chain carries TRBV10-2 and TRBJ2-7, with 9 bases that match TRBD2. Germline trimming cut 0 bases from V and 4 bases from J; bases unmatched to any gene: 10. Per the germline V gene, CDR1 is WSHSY and CDR2 is SAAADI. This CDR3 is built from 17 residues.

The chain carries TRBV18 and TRBJ2-3; 12 bases line up with TRBD1. The CDR3 has 15 amino acids. J was trimmed by 7 bases and V by 2 bases; bases with no gene match: 4. Looked up from germline, CDR1 is KGHSH and CDR2 is LQKENI. The CDR3 sequence is CASSPGTGGVYTQYF. DNA for the CDR3: TGTGCCAGCTCACCAGGGACAGGGGGCGTTTATACGCAGTATTTT.

This chain connects TRBV7-9 to TRBJ2-7; 9 nucleotides agree with TRBD1. Per the germline V gene, CDR1 is SEHNR and CDR2 is FQNEAQ (reference sequence). V lost 5 bases and J lost 5; bases outside the gene matches: 7. CDR3 length equals 14 residues. The CDR3 reads CASSQRDRVDEQYF. In nucleotides, the CDR3 is TGTGCCAGCAGCCAAAGGGACAGGGTAGACGAGCAGTACTTC.

J is TRBJ2-3 and V is TRBV29-1; the match to TRBD2 covers 11 bases. After removal of 3 bases from V and 5 bases from J, the junction contained 1 base not matched to a gene. Germline CDR1 is SQVTM and CDR2 is ANQGSEA. This CDR3 is 13 amino acids long. The CDR3 reads CSVETSGEDTQYF. In nucleotides, the CDR3 is TGCAGCGTTGAGACTAGCGGGGAAGATACGCAGTATTTT.